This passage covers 26 T cell receptor beta chains from one sample sequenced in a study of shared clonotypes between healthy human individuals. Data came from immunoSEQ multiplex PCR; TCRdb stores just in-frame clones and leaves some out. The profile shows 2 million to 3 million clones, more than 90% of them singletons. The sequencing input was naive CD4+ T cells sorted from blood. The subset denotes: CD45RA+ positively selected. The receptors were sampled from a man aged 18 to 29 in good health.

The V gene is TRBV7-2, the J gene TRBJ1-1, with D perhaps TRBD1 (6 bases). V was cut by 0 bases and J by 5 bases, with 13 bases left in between. The CDR3 is made up of 15 amino acids. Germline lookup yields CDR1 SGHTA and CDR2 FQGNSA. The CDR3 here is CASSLATGLVTEAFF. CDR3 DNA: TGTGCCAGCAGCTTAGCAACAGGGTTGGTTACTGAAGCTTTCTTT.

This clone was counted a few times. This chain connects TRBV6-5 to TRBJ1-2, with 8 bases fitting TRBD1. The CDR3 has 15 residues. V shed 1 base and J 8 bases; nucleotides not matched to a gene: 9. CDR1 is MNHEY and CDR2 is SVGAGI in the germline V gene. This CDR3 reads CASSYLRQGFEGYTF. DNA of the CDR3: TGTGCCAGCAGTTACTTGAGACAGGGGTTTGAGGGCTACACCTTC.

The count of this clone is one. The chain recombines TRBV14 with TRBJ2-1, with D possibly TRBD1 on 5 matching bases. CDR1 SGHDN and CDR2 FVKESK come from the germline V gene. Trimming took off 2 bases at V and 2 bases at J, with 7 bases between the two ends. The CDR3 contains 14 residues. The CDR3 nucleotides read TGTGCCAGCAGCCAAACAGGCCCCTACAATGAGCAGTTCTTC. The encoded protein is CASSQTGPYNEQFF.

This chain uses TRBV11-2 with TRBJ1-1; the D is unclear. The germline V gene encodes CDR1 SGHAT and CDR2 FQNNGV. V gave up 4 bases and J gave up 8 bases, with 11 bases separating them. The CDR3 covers 12 residues. The CDR3 sequence is CASSSDRGEAFF. The CDR3, as DNA: TGTGCCAGCAGCTCCGACCGGGGAGAAGCTTTCTTT.

The V call is TRBV25-1, the J call TRBJ2-3; possible D gene TRBD1, 7 bases. Germline lookup yields CDR1 MGHDK and CDR2 SYGVNS. Trimming pared 2 bases from V and 7 bases from J, leaving 10 bases between. The CDR3 covers 13 residues. The CDR3 DNA follows: TGTGCCAGCAGTGAAGCAGGGGGGCATACGCAGTATTTT. Amino acids: CASSEAGGHTQYF.

The chain couples TRBV6-1 to TRBJ2-7, with a weak D call TRBD1 (6 bases). V dropped 7 bases and J dropped 2 bases, with 9 bases sitting between them. The CDR3 extends over 12 amino acids. Germline V gene sequence: CDR1 MNHNS, CDR2 SASEGT. The CDR3 bases are TGTGCCAGCACCAAGGGGGCCTACGAGCAGTACTTC. It specifies CASTKGAYEQYF.

The chain carries TRBV11-2 and TRBJ2-7; 14 nucleotides align to TRBD2. V lost 3 bases, J lost 1 base, and 8 bases stayed unmatched. The CDR3 contains 18 residues. Germline values: CDR1 SGHAT, CDR2 FQNNGV. This CDR3 is CASSFLGTSGGASYEQYF. Written as DNA, the CDR3 is TGTGCCAGCAGCTTTCTCGGGACTAGCGGGGGTGCTTCCTACGAGCAGTACTTC. Looking up the rest from reference TRBV11-2 and TRBJ2-7 gives the full variable domain: EAGVAQSPRYKIIEKRQSVAFWCNPISGHATLYWYQQILGQGPKLLIQFQNNGVVDDSQLPKDRFSAERLKGVDSTLKIQPAKLEDSAVYLCASSFLGTSGGASYEQYFGPGTRLTVT.

The chain couples TRBV5-1 to TRBJ1-5; D is undetermined. The CDR3 is made up of 13 amino acids. V was clipped by 7 bases and J by 5 bases, with 13 bases between them. The germline gives CDR1 SGHRS, CDR2 YFSETQ. This CDR3 reads CASREAADQPQHF. The CDR3 DNA reads as TGCGCCAGCCGCGAAGCGGCCGATCAGCCCCAGCATTTT.

DNA for the CDR3: TGTGCCAGCAGCTTAGATCGATGGATGAGCTCCTACAATGAGCAGTTCTTC. Encoded protein: CASSLDRWMSSYNEQFF. The chain employs TRBV11-2 and TRBJ2-1; no reliable D call. V dropped 0 bases and J dropped 0 bases, with 12 bases sitting between them. CDR3 size: 17 residues. Germline-derived CDR1 and CDR2 are SGHAT and FQNNGV.

The chain carries TRBV2 and TRBJ2-1; possibly TRBD2 for D (6 bases). Per germline, CDR1 SNHLY and CDR2 FYNNEI. With 8 bases removed from V and 9 bases from J, the gap between germline ends came to 23 bases. The CDR3 runs to 15 residues. The CDR3 loop reads CASAEALATTVEQFF. The DNA of the CDR3 is TGTGCCAGCGCCGAAGCTCTAGCGACAACCGTTGAGCAGTTCTTC.

The chain combines TRBV5-4 with TRBJ2-3; 7 nucleotides line up with TRBD1. Looked up from germline, CDR1 is SGHNT and CDR2 is YYREEE (reference sequence). V lost 4 bases, J lost 9 bases, and 14 bases stayed unmatched. This CDR3 comprises 15 residues. The CDR3 nucleotides are TGTGCCAGCAGCCCAAGACAAAAAGACAGGGCCACGCAGTATTTT. Translation: CASSPRQKDRATQYF. The full variable domain, completed using reference TRBV5-4 and TRBJ2-3, is ETGVTQSPTHLIKTRGQQVTLRCSSQSGHNTVSWYQQALGQGPQFIFQYYREEENGRGNFPPRFSGLQFPNYSSELNVNALELDDSALYLCASSPRQKDRATQYFGPGTRLTVL.

In the case of this clone: The same CDR3 is also encoded by other DNA sequences in this sample. This chain uses TRBV19 with TRBJ1-5, with TRBD1 identical over 7 bases. CDR1 is LNHDA and CDR2 is SQIVND in the germline V gene (reference sequence). The V segment lost 4 bases and the J segment 3 bases; nucleotides outside the gene matches: 3. The CDR3 runs 14 residues. The DNA of the CDR3 is TGTGCCAGTAGTAGGGACAGACCCAATCAGCCCCAGCATTTT. This gives the protein CASSRDRPNQPQHF.

The chain links TRBV7-8 to TRBJ1-1, with D perhaps matching TRBD1 (6 bases). Germline V gene data show CDR1 as SGHVS and CDR2 as FQNEAQ. The V and J ends lost 1 base and 2 bases respectively, with 20 bases between them. The CDR3 contains 18 residues. The CDR3 DNA follows: TGTGCCAGCAGCTTAGGGGTAGGGACGAGGGGGAAAAACACTGAAGCTTTCTTT. Protein product: CASSLGVGTRGKNTEAFF.

Comments on this clone: Other DNA sequences from this sample encode an identical CDR3 as well. The CDR3 spells CASSRGNIQYF. CDR3 DNA: TGTGCCAGCAGTAGAGGGAACATTCAGTACTTC. V and J are TRBV6-5 and TRBJ2-4; TRBD2 is a possible D gene (5 bases). V dropped 5 bases and J dropped 7 bases, with 6 bases sitting between them. CDR1 MNHEY and CDR2 SVGAGI come from the germline V gene. The CDR3 is 11 amino acids.

V gene TRBV5-4 combines with J gene TRBJ2-5, with 9 bases that match TRBD1. Germline V gives CDR1 SGHNT, CDR2 YYREEE (reference sequence). This CDR3 is 16 amino acids long. Germline trimming cut 3 bases from V and 4 bases from J; bases unmatched to any gene: 10. Written as DNA, the CDR3 is TGTGCCAGCAGCTCCGCGGGACAGGGTGTTGCAGAGACCCAGTACTTC. Translating it yields CASSSAGQGVAETQYF.

The genes are TRBV30 and TRBJ1-3; D is perhaps TRBD1 (6 bases). The CDR3 extends over 16 amino acids. V was cut by 3 bases and J by 0 bases, with 15 bases left in between. Germline V lookup: CDR1 GTSNPN, CDR2 SVGIG (reference sequence). The CDR3 DNA follows: TGTGCCTGGAGCGCACGGGACACTTACTCTGGAAACACCATATATTTT. This gives the protein CAWSARDTYSGNTIYF.

The chain has TRBV5-6 and TRBJ2-1; possible D gene TRBD2, 5 bases. Germline V gene lookup returns CDR1 SGHDT and CDR2 YYEEEE. The CDR3 covers 14 residues. The germline V and J ends were trimmed by 5 bases and 7 bases, with 16 bases remaining between them. The CDR3 coding sequence is TGTGCCAGCAGTCCCGAGCGAAGGAGGAATGAGCAGTTCTTC. This translates into CASSPERRRNEQFF. Together with reference TRBV5-6 and TRBJ2-1, the CDR3 gives the full variable domain: DAGVTQSPTHLIKTRGQQVTLRCSPKSGHDTVSWYQQALGQGPQFIFQYYEEEERQRGNFPDRFSGHQFPNYSSELNVNALLLGDSALYLCASSPERRRNEQFFGPGTRLTVL.

The chain combines TRBV7-8 with TRBJ2-5; 12 bases match TRBD2. Trimming cost V 4 bases and J 3 bases; bases outside gene matches: 18. Germline-derived CDR1 and CDR2 are SGHVS and FQNEAQ. The CDR3 has 20 amino acids. CDR3 protein: CASSSQIWTSGDHSEETQYF. Written as DNA, the CDR3 is TGTGCCAGCAGCTCTCAAATCTGGACTAGCGGGGACCATTCTGAAGAGACCCAGTACTTC.

As DNA, the CDR3 is TGTGCCAGCAGCGTAGCAGGGAGGCCAAGCACAGATACGCAGTATTTT. Translation gives CASSVAGRPSTDTQYF. This sequence joins TRBV9 and TRBJ2-3, with D possibly being TRBD2 (6 bases). In germline, CDR1 is SGDLS, CDR2 YYNGEE. Trimming took 0 bases from V and 0 from J, leaving 11 bases between them. The CDR3 sequence is 16 residues long.

The chain carries TRBV5-4 and TRBJ2-2; 7 bases are a match to TRBD2. Germline CDR1 is SGHNT and CDR2 is YYREEE (reference sequence). The CDR3 consists of 15 residues. Losses at the gene ends were 4 bases for V and 4 bases for J; bases not matched to a gene: 7. The CDR3 nucleotides are TGTGCCAGCAGCCCGGGGAGGGGCGGCACCGGGGAGCTGTTTTTT. Its protein product is CASSPGRGGTGELFF.

Of note for this clone: Other DNA sequences in this specimen translate into the identical CDR3. The chain carries TRBV5-1 and TRBJ2-1; 12 positions match TRBD2. Germline V gene lookup returns CDR1 SGHRS and CDR2 YFSETQ. V dropped 0 bases and J dropped 0; count of bases not matched to a gene: 1. The CDR3 consists of 17 residues. The CDR3 region is CASSLVLAGGSYNEQFF. As DNA, the CDR3 is TGCGCCAGCAGCTTGGTACTAGCGGGGGGCTCCTACAATGAGCAGTTCTTC.

J is TRBJ1-2 and V is TRBV10-3; 7 nucleotides align to TRBD1. This CDR3 has 12 residues. Germline trimming cut 7 bases from V and 4 bases from J; bases unmatched to any gene: 3. Germline V gives CDR1 ENHRY, CDR2 SYGVKD. CDR3 sequence: CAITDRSYGYTF. Here the CDR3 DNA reads TGTGCCATCACGGACAGGAGCTATGGCTACACCTTC.

Concerning this clone: Other nucleotide sequences from this sample produce the same CDR3. The genes are TRBV29-1 and TRBJ2-2; TRBD2 might be the D (6 bases). This CDR3 is 13 amino acids long. Germline-derived CDR1 and CDR2 are SQVTM and ANQGSEA. Trimming removed 6 bases at V and 3 bases at J, with 11 bases between. The CDR3 bases are TGCAGCGTAGCGGGCCTATACACCGGGGAGCTGTTTTTT. Protein sequence: CSVAGLYTGELFF.

The rearrangement uses TRBV2 and TRBJ2-7; D perhaps matches TRBD2 (6 bases). The CDR3 extends over 15 amino acids. Per the germline V gene, CDR1 is SNHLY and CDR2 is FYNNEI. Deletions cut 6 bases from V and 6 bases from J, with 21 bases between. The CDR3 DNA is TGTGCCAGCAGACGCCGGGTTTTGGAAGCGGGCGAGCAGTACTTC. Translated: CASRRRVLEAGEQYF.

The genes are TRBV6-1 and TRBJ2-7, with D unresolved. Per the germline V gene, CDR1 is MNHNS and CDR2 is SASEGT. V was pared by 1 base and J by 6 bases, with 16 bases between. CDR3 length: 15 amino acids. The CDR3 DNA reads TGTGCCAGCAGTGAAGGTCTCGGACCAAGATCCGAGCAGTACTTC. As protein: CASSEGLGPRSEQYF.

The chain uses TRBV5-4 and TRBJ1-4; possibly TRBD1 for D (6 bases). V was trimmed by 4 bases and J by 10 bases, leaving 20 bases between them. The CDR3 loop spans 15 amino acids. Germline V gene data show CDR1 as SGHNT and CDR2 as YYREEE (reference sequence). Written as DNA, the CDR3 is TGTGCCAGCAGCACCCGGGACACCGCAGGAGGAAAACTGTTTTTT. Its translation is CASSTRDTAGGKLFF.